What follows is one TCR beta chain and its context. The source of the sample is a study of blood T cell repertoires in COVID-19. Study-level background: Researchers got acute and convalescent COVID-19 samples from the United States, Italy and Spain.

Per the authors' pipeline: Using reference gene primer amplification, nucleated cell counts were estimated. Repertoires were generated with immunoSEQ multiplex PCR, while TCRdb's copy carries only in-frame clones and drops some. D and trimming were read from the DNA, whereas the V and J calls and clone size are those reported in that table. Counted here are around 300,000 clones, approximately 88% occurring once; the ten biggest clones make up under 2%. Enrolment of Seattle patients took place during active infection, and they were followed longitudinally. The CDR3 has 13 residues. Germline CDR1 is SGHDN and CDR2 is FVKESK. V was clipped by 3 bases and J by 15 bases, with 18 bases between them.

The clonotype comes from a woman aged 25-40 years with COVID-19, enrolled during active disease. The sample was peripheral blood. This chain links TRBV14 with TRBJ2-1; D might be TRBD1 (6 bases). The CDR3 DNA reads TGTGCCAGCAGCCAGGACTCCGGGACAAACACGTTCTTC. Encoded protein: CASSQDSGTNTFF.